Listed below are T cell receptor beta chains from one sample, sequenced in a study of T-cell memory formation after mild COVID-19. TCRdb processed the 5' RACE reads anew with MiXCR; each CDR3 protein has one entry. The table lists a few hundred thousand distinct CDR3 sequences, about 20% of them singletons. Material: PBMCs or a T cell subset sorted from them (not recorded which). The receptor set was obtained from an adult woman who had mild COVID-19 (a few samples of this study predate the infection). Cell type and time point are not known. Both conserved end residues are part of each CDR3. Fields, in order: clone size, CDR3 length, J gene, V gene, D gene, CDR3 protein, CDR3 DNA. The D gene is left open where the match is weak. The listing skips clone size in some rows; elsewhere it reads once, few, many or a size class.

clone size: NA; CDR3 length: 13; J gene: TRBJ2-7; V gene: TRBV18; D gene: NA; CDR3 protein: CASSPGTEGGQYF; CDR3 DNA: TGTGCCAGCTCACCTGGGACGGAAGGCGGCCAGTACTTC
clone size: few; CDR3 length: 12; J gene: TRBJ1-2; V gene: TRBV7-2; D gene: NA; CDR3 protein: CASSPDVYGYTF; CDR3 DNA: TGTGCCAGCAGCCCTGACGTCTATGGCTACACCTTC
clone size: NA; CDR3 length: 15; J gene: TRBJ1-3; V gene: TRBV7-9; D gene: NA; CDR3 protein: CASSLEGGSGNTIYF; CDR3 DNA: TGTGCCAGCAGCTTAGAGGGTGGCTCTGGAAACACCATATATTTT
clone size: NA; CDR3 length: 14; J gene: TRBJ2-1; V gene: TRBV15; D gene: TRBD2; CDR3 protein: CATSRRSSGNRQFF; CDR3 DNA: TGTGCCACCAGCAGACGTTCTAGCGGGAACAGGCAGTTCTTC
clone size: NA; CDR3 length: 15; J gene: TRBJ1-1; V gene: TRBV5-6; D gene: NA; CDR3 protein: CASSWGRGGSTEAFF; CDR3 DNA: TGTGCCAGCAGCTGGGGCCGAGGGGGGAGCACTGAAGCTTTCTTT
clone size: few; CDR3 length: 12; J gene: TRBJ2-1; V gene: TRBV12-3/TRBV12-4; D gene: NA; CDR3 protein: CASSDESRATIF; CDR3 DNA: TGTGCCAGCAGTGATGAGAGCCGGGCCACCATCTTC
clone size: few; CDR3 length: 17; J gene: TRBJ1-2; V gene: TRBV11-2; D gene: NA; CDR3 protein: CASSLCRQGPGNYGYTF; CDR3 DNA: TGTGCCAGCAGCTTATGCCGTCAGGGCCCCGGCAACTATGGCTACACCTTC
clone size: NA; CDR3 length: 14; J gene: TRBJ1-6; V gene: TRBV18; D gene: NA; CDR3 protein: CASSPGRGDSPLHF; CDR3 DNA: TGTGCCAGCTCACCGGGCAGGGGAGATTCACCCCTCCACTTT
clone size: few; CDR3 length: 12; J gene: TRBJ2-7; V gene: TRBV5-6; D gene: NA; CDR3 protein: CASSDGIDEQYF; CDR3 DNA: TGTGCCAGCAGCGATGGGATCGACGAGCAGTACTTC
clone size: NA; CDR3 length: 16; J gene: TRBJ2-1; V gene: TRBV29-1; D gene: NA; CDR3 protein: CSARAIQGRSYNEQFF; CDR3 DNA: TGCAGCGCCCGAGCGATACAGGGGAGGTCCTACAATGAGCAGTTCTTC
clone size: NA; CDR3 length: 15; J gene: TRBJ2-1; V gene: TRBV5-6; D gene: TRBD2; CDR3 protein: CASSTGTSGYNQQFF; CDR3 DNA: TGTGCCAGCAGCACCGGGACTAGCGGGTACAATCAGCAGTTCTTC
clone size: few; CDR3 length: 21; J gene: TRBJ2-3; V gene: TRBV4-3; D gene: TRBD2; CDR3 protein: CASSQDFPPAWTSGVADTQYF; CDR3 DNA: TGCGCCAGCAGCCAAGATTTCCCCCCCGCCTGGACTAGCGGAGTGGCAGATACGCAGTATTTT
clone size: NA; CDR3 length: 12; J gene: TRBJ1-1; V gene: TRBV29-1; D gene: NA; CDR3 protein: CSVRRVGTEAFF; CDR3 DNA: TGCAGCGTGAGACGGGTGGGTACTGAAGCTTTCTTT
clone size: few; CDR3 length: 16; J gene: TRBJ2-1; V gene: TRBV9; D gene: NA; CDR3 protein: CASADPLWGSYNEQFF; CDR3 DNA: TGTGCCAGCGCCGATCCCCTCTGGGGCTCCTACAATGAGCAGTTCTTC
clone size: NA; CDR3 length: 14; J gene: TRBJ2-7; V gene: TRBV10-3; D gene: TRBD1; CDR3 protein: CAISRDSSYDEQYF; CDR3 DNA: TGTGCCATCAGCCGGGACAGTTCATATGACGAGCAGTACTTC
clone size: few; CDR3 length: 16; J gene: TRBJ2-2; V gene: TRBV7-6; D gene: NA; CDR3 protein: CASSHTMIGVDGELFF; CDR3 DNA: TGTGCCAGCAGCCACACCATGATCGGAGTTGACGGGGAGCTGTTTTTT
clone size: many; CDR3 length: 18; J gene: TRBJ2-4; V gene: TRBV20-1; D gene: TRBD2; CDR3 protein: CSARKTSGGAEAKNIQYF; CDR3 DNA: TGCAGTGCTAGGAAGACTAGCGGGGGGGCGGAAGCCAAAAACATTCAGTACTTC
clone size: NA; CDR3 length: 14; J gene: TRBJ1-6; V gene: TRBV19; D gene: NA; CDR3 protein: CASRPEVGYSPLHF; CDR3 DNA: TGTGCCAGTAGGCCGGAGGTTGGGTACTCACCCCTCCACTTT
clone size: NA; CDR3 length: 15; J gene: TRBJ2-5; V gene: TRBV14; D gene: TRBD2; CDR3 protein: CASSQASGRVETQYF; CDR3 DNA: TGTGCCAGCAGCCAAGCTAGCGGGAGAGTGGAGACCCAGTACTTC
clone size: NA; CDR3 length: 14; J gene: TRBJ2-1; V gene: TRBV27; D gene: NA; CDR3 protein: CASSFIGDWDEQFF; CDR3 DNA: TGTGCCAGCAGTTTCATCGGAGACTGGGATGAGCAGTTCTTC
clone size: few; CDR3 length: 17; J gene: TRBJ2-1; V gene: TRBV18; D gene: TRBD2; CDR3 protein: CASSPTREGTVHNEQFF; CDR3 DNA: TGTGCCAGCTCACCAACAAGGGAGGGGACGGTGCACAATGAGCAGTTCTTC
clone size: few; CDR3 length: 15; J gene: TRBJ2-5; V gene: TRBV20-1; D gene: TRBD2; CDR3 protein: CSAASLAGGQETQYF; CDR3 DNA: TGCAGTGCCGCCTCACTAGCGGGGGGTCAAGAGACCCAGTACTTC
clone size: few; CDR3 length: 13; J gene: TRBJ2-7; V gene: TRBV7-9; D gene: NA; CDR3 protein: CASSLASGVEQYF; CDR3 DNA: TGTGCCAGCAGCTTAGCGTCAGGGGTCGAGCAGTACTTC
clone size: NA; CDR3 length: 14; J gene: TRBJ2-7; V gene: TRBV5-5; D gene: TRBD1; CDR3 protein: CASSTWTGPYEQYF; CDR3 DNA: TGTGCCAGCAGCACTTGGACAGGGCCCTACGAGCAGTACTTC
clone size: NA; CDR3 length: 15; J gene: TRBJ2-3; V gene: TRBV12-5; D gene: NA; CDR3 protein: CASGLIATSTDTQYF; CDR3 DNA: TGTGCTAGTGGTTTGATAGCTACCAGCACAGATACGCAGTATTTT
clone size: few; CDR3 length: 15; J gene: TRBJ2-1; V gene: TRBV20-1; D gene: TRBD2; CDR3 protein: CSATTGTSAPREQFF; CDR3 DNA: TGCAGTGCTACAACCGGGACTAGCGCCCCTAGAGAGCAGTTCTTC
clone size: few; CDR3 length: 15; J gene: TRBJ2-5; V gene: TRBV5-6; D gene: NA; CDR3 protein: CASSAEGQLQETQYF; CDR3 DNA: TGTGCCAGCAGCGCGGAGGGACAACTACAAGAGACCCAGTACTTC
clone size: NA; CDR3 length: 13; J gene: TRBJ1-1; V gene: TRBV12-3/TRBV12-4; D gene: NA; CDR3 protein: CASSPNFKPEAFF; CDR3 DNA: TGTGCCAGCAGTCCAAACTTCAAGCCTGAAGCTTTCTTT
clone size: NA; CDR3 length: 15; J gene: TRBJ1-5; V gene: TRBV5-6; D gene: NA; CDR3 protein: CASSRIAGSNQPQHF; CDR3 DNA: TGTGCCAGCAGCCGCATTGCCGGAAGCAATCAGCCCCAGCATTTT
clone size: many; CDR3 length: 15; J gene: TRBJ2-3; V gene: TRBV2; D gene: NA; CDR3 protein: CASSLENGSTDTQYF; CDR3 DNA: TGTGCCAGCAGCTTGGAAAATGGTAGCACAGATACGCAGTATTTT
clone size: NA; CDR3 length: 16; J gene: TRBJ2-7; V gene: TRBV5-5; D gene: NA; CDR3 protein: CARSLSHGGGKYEQYF; CDR3 DNA: TGTGCCCGCAGCTTGAGCCACGGAGGGGGCAAGTACGAGCAGTACTTC
clone size: NA; CDR3 length: 15; J gene: TRBJ2-7; V gene: TRBV6-2/TRBV6-3; D gene: NA; CDR3 protein: CASSYLRAISYEQYF; CDR3 DNA: TGTGCCAGCAGTTACTTGAGAGCGATCTCCTACGAGCAGTACTTC
clone size: few; CDR3 length: 17; J gene: TRBJ2-5; V gene: TRBV3-1; D gene: NA; CDR3 protein: CASSPSPTTSSQETQYF; CDR3 DNA: TGTGCCAGCAGCCCTTCTCCGACCACGAGTTCACAAGAGACCCAGTACTTC
clone size: NA; CDR3 length: 14; J gene: TRBJ2-5; V gene: TRBV5-1; D gene: TRBD1; CDR3 protein: CASRLGDSQETQYF; CDR3 DNA: TGCGCCAGCAGATTGGGGGACAGCCAAGAGACCCAGTACTTC
clone size: few; CDR3 length: 12; J gene: TRBJ2-7; V gene: TRBV5-1; D gene: NA; CDR3 protein: CASSATSSEQYF; CDR3 DNA: TGCGCCAGCAGCGCAACTAGTTCCGAGCAGTACTTC
clone size: few; CDR3 length: 14; J gene: TRBJ1-2; V gene: TRBV2; D gene: NA; CDR3 protein: CATSYLAPNYGYTF; CDR3 DNA: TGTGCCACCTCATACTTAGCACCCAACTATGGCTACACCTTC
clone size: NA; CDR3 length: 13; J gene: TRBJ2-5; V gene: TRBV2; D gene: NA; CDR3 protein: CASSEGGMETQYF; CDR3 DNA: TGTGCCAGCAGTGAGGGGGGTATGGAGACCCAGTACTTC
clone size: NA; CDR3 length: 15; J gene: TRBJ1-6; V gene: TRBV6-1; D gene: NA; CDR3 protein: CASSVSRRSDSPLHF; CDR3 DNA: TGTGCCAGCAGTGTGAGTCGGCGTTCGGATTCACCCCTCCACTTT
clone size: NA; CDR3 length: 13; J gene: TRBJ2-3; V gene: TRBV24-1; D gene: NA; CDR3 protein: CATSEPSLDTQYF; CDR3 DNA: TGTGCCACCAGTGAACCTAGCTTAGATACGCAGTATTTT
clone size: NA; CDR3 length: 17; J gene: TRBJ1-1; V gene: TRBV4-1; D gene: TRBD1; CDR3 protein: CASSHPPTGGIGTEAFF; CDR3 DNA: TGCGCCAGCAGCCACCCCCCTACAGGGGGAATAGGGACTGAAGCTTTCTTT
clone size: NA; CDR3 length: 13; J gene: TRBJ2-5; V gene: TRBV6-2/TRBV6-3; D gene: TRBD2; CDR3 protein: CASSQRGDWAQYF; CDR3 DNA: TGTGCCAGCAGTCAGCGGGGGGATTGGGCCCAGTACTTC
clone size: NA; CDR3 length: 17; J gene: TRBJ1-2; V gene: TRBV29-1; D gene: NA; CDR3 protein: CSARIAGTTMRNYGYTF; CDR3 DNA: TGCAGCGCTCGTATCGCGGGGACAACTATGCGGAACTATGGCTACACCTTC
clone size: NA; CDR3 length: 11; J gene: TRBJ1-2; V gene: TRBV5-6; D gene: NA; CDR3 protein: CASSLLRGYTF; CDR3 DNA: TGTGCCAGCAGCCTCCTACGGGGCTACACCTTC
clone size: NA; CDR3 length: 15; J gene: TRBJ2-7; V gene: TRBV4-3; D gene: NA; CDR3 protein: CASSPRLDPSYEQYF; CDR3 DNA: TGCGCCAGCAGCCCTAGGCTGGACCCCTCCTACGAGCAGTACTTC
clone size: few; CDR3 length: 14; J gene: TRBJ2-5; V gene: TRBV6-5; D gene: NA; CDR3 protein: CASSPPGLLETQYF; CDR3 DNA: TGTGCCAGCAGCCCCCCAGGGCTCCTAGAGACCCAGTACTTC
clone size: NA; CDR3 length: 16; J gene: TRBJ1-3; V gene: TRBV30; D gene: NA; CDR3 protein: CAWSVSRTNSGNTIYF; CDR3 DNA: TGTGCCTGGAGTGTATCCAGGACGAACTCTGGAAACACCATATATTTT
clone size: few; CDR3 length: 15; J gene: TRBJ2-3; V gene: TRBV10-3; D gene: TRBD1; CDR3 protein: CAIRDPGQLTDTQYF; CDR3 DNA: TGTGCCATCAGGGACCCGGGACAGCTCACAGATACGCAGTATTTT
clone size: few; CDR3 length: 13; J gene: TRBJ2-7; V gene: TRBV29-1; D gene: NA; CDR3 protein: CSVELTHSYEQYF; CDR3 DNA: TGCAGCGTGGAACTTACCCACTCCTACGAGCAGTACTTC
clone size: few; CDR3 length: 16; J gene: TRBJ2-7; V gene: TRBV5-1; D gene: TRBD2; CDR3 protein: CASSQQGLAGTYEQYF; CDR3 DNA: TGCGCCAGCAGCCAACAGGGACTAGCGGGGACCTACGAGCAGTACTTC
clone size: few; CDR3 length: 17; J gene: TRBJ2-2; V gene: TRBV24-1; D gene: NA; CDR3 protein: CATSDSKSGGSTGELFF; CDR3 DNA: TGTGCCACCAGTGATTCAAAATCGGGGGGCAGTACCGGGGAGCTGTTTTTT
clone size: NA; CDR3 length: 15; J gene: TRBJ1-4; V gene: TRBV5-6; D gene: TRBD1; CDR3 protein: CASSSRDRANEKLFF; CDR3 DNA: TGTGCCAGCAGCTCCCGGGACAGGGCCAATGAAAAACTGTTTTTT
clone size: NA; CDR3 length: 15; J gene: TRBJ2-1; V gene: TRBV9; D gene: TRBD2; CDR3 protein: CASSAGLEFGNEQFF; CDR3 DNA: TGTGCCAGCAGCGCCGGACTAGAGTTTGGCAATGAGCAGTTCTTC
clone size: NA; CDR3 length: 18; J gene: TRBJ2-7; V gene: TRBV9; D gene: TRBD1; CDR3 protein: CASSVGPGTGFRSYEQYF; CDR3 DNA: TGTGCCAGCAGCGTAGGCCCCGGGACAGGGTTTCGGTCCTACGAGCAGTACTTC
clone size: NA; CDR3 length: 15; J gene: TRBJ2-3; V gene: TRBV25-1; D gene: TRBD2; CDR3 protein: CASSVSGGIPDTQYF; CDR3 DNA: TGTGCCAGCAGTGTTTCGGGAGGGATCCCAGATACGCAGTATTTT
clone size: few; CDR3 length: 13; J gene: TRBJ1-5; V gene: TRBV6-5; D gene: NA; CDR3 protein: CASSYSPFNPQHF; CDR3 DNA: TGTGCCAGCAGTTACTCGCCATTCAACCCCCAGCATTTT
clone size: NA; CDR3 length: 14; J gene: TRBJ1-1; V gene: TRBV24-1; D gene: NA; CDR3 protein: CATRGGGDRTEAFF; CDR3 DNA: TGTGCCACCAGGGGAGGGGGGGACCGCACTGAAGCTTTCTTT
clone size: few; CDR3 length: 17; J gene: TRBJ2-5; V gene: TRBV18; D gene: NA; CDR3 protein: CASSPLPSQRNQETQYF; CDR3 DNA: TGTGCCAGCTCACCCTTGCCATCACAGAGAAACCAAGAGACCCAGTACTTC
clone size: NA; CDR3 length: 16; J gene: TRBJ1-5; V gene: TRBV6-6; D gene: TRBD1; CDR3 protein: CASSGADRGNNQPQHF; CDR3 DNA: TGTGCCAGCAGTGGCGCAGACAGGGGGAACAATCAGCCCCAGCATTTT
clone size: few; CDR3 length: 12; J gene: TRBJ2-1; V gene: TRBV19; D gene: NA; CDR3 protein: CASSPRRGRQFF; CDR3 DNA: TGTGCCAGTAGCCCTAGGAGAGGTAGGCAGTTCTTC
clone size: few; CDR3 length: 14; J gene: TRBJ2-3; V gene: TRBV12-3/TRBV12-4; D gene: NA; CDR3 protein: CASSQQRVTDTQYF; CDR3 DNA: TGTGCCAGCAGTCAACAGAGGGTGACAGATACGCAGTATTTT